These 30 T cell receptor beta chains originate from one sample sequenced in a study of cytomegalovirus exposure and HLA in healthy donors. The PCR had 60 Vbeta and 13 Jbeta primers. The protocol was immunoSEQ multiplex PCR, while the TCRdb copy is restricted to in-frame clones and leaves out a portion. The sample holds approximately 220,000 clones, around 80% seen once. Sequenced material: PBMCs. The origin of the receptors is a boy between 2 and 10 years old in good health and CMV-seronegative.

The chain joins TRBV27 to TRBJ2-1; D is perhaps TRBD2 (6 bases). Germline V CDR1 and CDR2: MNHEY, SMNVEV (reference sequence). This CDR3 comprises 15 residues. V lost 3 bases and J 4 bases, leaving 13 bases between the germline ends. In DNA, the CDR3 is TGTGCCAGCAGTTTTCTCTGGGGGACTTACAATGAGCAGTTCTTC. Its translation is CASSFLWGTYNEQFF.

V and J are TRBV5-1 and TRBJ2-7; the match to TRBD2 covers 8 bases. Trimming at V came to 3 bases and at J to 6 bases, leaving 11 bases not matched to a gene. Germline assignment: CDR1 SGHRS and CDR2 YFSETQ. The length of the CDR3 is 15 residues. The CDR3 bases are TGCGCCAGCAGCTCGGGTGCCCCCGGGGGGGTCGAGCAGTACTTC. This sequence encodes CASSSGAPGGVEQYF.

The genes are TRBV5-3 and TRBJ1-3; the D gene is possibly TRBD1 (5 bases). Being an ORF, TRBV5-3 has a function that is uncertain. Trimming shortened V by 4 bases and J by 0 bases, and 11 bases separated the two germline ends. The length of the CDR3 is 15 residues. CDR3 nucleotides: TGTGCCAGAAGCCATCCAGGGTCCTCTGGAAACACCATATATTTT. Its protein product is CARSHPGSSGNTIYF.

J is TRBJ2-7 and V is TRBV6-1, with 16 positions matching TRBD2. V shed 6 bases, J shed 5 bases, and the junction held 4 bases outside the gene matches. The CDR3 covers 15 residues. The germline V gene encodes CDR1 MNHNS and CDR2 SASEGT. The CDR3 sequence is CASRGLAGGGHEQYF. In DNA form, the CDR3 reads TGTGCCAGCAGGGGACTAGCGGGAGGGGGCCACGAGCAGTACTTC.

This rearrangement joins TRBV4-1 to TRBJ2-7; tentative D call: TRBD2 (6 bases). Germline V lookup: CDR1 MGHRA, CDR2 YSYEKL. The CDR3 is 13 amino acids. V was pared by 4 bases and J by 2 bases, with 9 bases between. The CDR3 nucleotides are TGCGCCAGCAGCCTGGGACTTACCTACGAGCAGTACTTC. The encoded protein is CASSLGLTYEQYF.

This CDR3 is CASSLAADSNYEQYF. In DNA, the CDR3 is TGTGCCAGCAGCTTAGCAGCGGACAGCAACTACGAGCAGTACTTC. The chain carries TRBV11-1 and TRBJ2-7, with D perhaps matching TRBD1 (6 bases). V was cut by 0 bases and J by 3 bases, with 12 bases left in between. Germline CDR1 SGHAT, CDR2 FQDESV (reference sequence). The CDR3 has 15 amino acids. The whole variable domain, filled in from reference TRBV11-1 and TRBJ2-7, reads EAEVAQSPRYKITEKSQAVAFWCDPISGHATLYWYRQILGQGPELLVQFQDESVVDDSQLPKDRFSAERLKGVDSTLKIQPAELGDSAMYLCASSLAADSNYEQYFGPGTRLTVT.

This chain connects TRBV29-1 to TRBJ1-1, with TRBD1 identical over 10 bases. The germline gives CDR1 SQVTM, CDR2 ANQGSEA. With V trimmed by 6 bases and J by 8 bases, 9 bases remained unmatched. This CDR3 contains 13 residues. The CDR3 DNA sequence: TGCAGCGTAGTAGGACAGGGGGTGATAGAAGCTTTCTTT. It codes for CSVVGQGVIEAFF.

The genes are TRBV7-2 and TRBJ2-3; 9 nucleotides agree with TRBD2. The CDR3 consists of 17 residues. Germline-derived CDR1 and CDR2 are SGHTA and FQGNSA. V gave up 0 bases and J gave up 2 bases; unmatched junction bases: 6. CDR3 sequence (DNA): TGTGCCAGCAGCTTAGCCTGGACTAGCGTAAACACAGATACGCAGTATTTT. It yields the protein CASSLAWTSVNTDTQYF. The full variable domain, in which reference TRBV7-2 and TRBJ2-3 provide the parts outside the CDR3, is GAGVSQSPSNKVTEKGKDVELRCDPISGHTALYWYRQSLGQGLEFLIYFQGNSAPDKSGLPSDRFSAERTGGSVSTLTIQRTQQEDSAVYLCASSLAWTSVNTDTQYFGPGTRLTVL.

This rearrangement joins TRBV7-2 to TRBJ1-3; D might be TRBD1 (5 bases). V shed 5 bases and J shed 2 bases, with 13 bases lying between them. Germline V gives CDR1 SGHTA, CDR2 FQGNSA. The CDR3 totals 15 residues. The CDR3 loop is CASSRVGGTGNTIYF. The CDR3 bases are TGTGCCAGCAGCAGAGTGGGGGGAACTGGAAACACCATATATTTT.

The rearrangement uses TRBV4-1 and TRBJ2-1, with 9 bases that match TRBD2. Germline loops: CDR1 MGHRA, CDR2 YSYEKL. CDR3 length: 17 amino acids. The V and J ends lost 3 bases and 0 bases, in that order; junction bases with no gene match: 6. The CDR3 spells CASSHILAGLSYNEQFF. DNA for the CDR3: TGCGCCAGCAGCCACATCCTAGCGGGACTCTCCTACAATGAGCAGTTCTTC.

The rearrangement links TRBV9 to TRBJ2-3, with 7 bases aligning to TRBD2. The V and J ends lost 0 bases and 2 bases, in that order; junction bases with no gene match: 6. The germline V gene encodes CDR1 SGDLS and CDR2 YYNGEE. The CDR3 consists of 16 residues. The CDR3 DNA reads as TGTGCCAGCAGCGTAGGGTCTAGCGGAACCACAGATACGCAGTATTTT. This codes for CASSVGSSGTTDTQYF.

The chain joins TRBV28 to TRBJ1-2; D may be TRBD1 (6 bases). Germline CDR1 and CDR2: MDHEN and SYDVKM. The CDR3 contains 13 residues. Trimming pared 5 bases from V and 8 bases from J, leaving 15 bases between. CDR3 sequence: CASSAWTDGGYTF. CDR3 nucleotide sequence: TGTGCCAGCAGTGCCTGGACAGACGGGGGCTACACCTTC.

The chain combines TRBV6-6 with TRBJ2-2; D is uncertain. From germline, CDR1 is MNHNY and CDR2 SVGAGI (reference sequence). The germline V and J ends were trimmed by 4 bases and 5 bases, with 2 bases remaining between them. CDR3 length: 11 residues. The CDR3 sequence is CASSLTGELFF. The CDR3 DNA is TGTGCCAGCAGTTTAACCGGGGAGCTGTTTTTT.

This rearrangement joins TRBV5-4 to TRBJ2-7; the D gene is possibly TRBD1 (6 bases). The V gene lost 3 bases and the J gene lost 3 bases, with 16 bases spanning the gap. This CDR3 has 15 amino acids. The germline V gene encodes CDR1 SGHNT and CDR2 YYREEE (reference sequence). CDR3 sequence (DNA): TGTGCCAGCAGCTCTAATCCGGACAGACGCTACGAGCAGTACTTC. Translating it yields CASSSNPDRRYEQYF.

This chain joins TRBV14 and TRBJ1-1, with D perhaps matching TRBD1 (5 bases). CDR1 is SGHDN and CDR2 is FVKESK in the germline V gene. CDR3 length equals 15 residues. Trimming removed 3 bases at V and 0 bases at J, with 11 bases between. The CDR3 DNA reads TGTGCCAGCAGCCAGCAAGACAGACTGAACACTGAAGCTTTCTTT. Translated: CASSQQDRLNTEAFF. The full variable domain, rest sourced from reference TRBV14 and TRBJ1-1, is EAGVTQFPSHSVIEKGQTVTLRCDPISGHDNLYWYRRVMGKEIKFLLHFVKESKQDESGMPNNRFLAERTGGTYSTLKVQPAELEDSGVYFCASSQQDRLNTEAFFGQGTRLTVV.

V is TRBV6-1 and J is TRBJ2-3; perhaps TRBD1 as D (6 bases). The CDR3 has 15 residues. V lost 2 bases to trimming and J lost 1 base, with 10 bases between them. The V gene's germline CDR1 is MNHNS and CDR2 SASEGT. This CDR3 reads CASSELGGGTDTQYF. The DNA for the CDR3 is TGTGCCAGCAGTGAATTAGGGGGAGGCACAGATACGCAGTATTTT.

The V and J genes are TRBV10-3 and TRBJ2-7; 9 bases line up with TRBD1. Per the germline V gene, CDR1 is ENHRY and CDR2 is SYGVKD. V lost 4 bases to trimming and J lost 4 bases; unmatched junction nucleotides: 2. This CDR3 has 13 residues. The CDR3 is CAISGTGEYEQYF. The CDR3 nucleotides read TGTGCCATCAGTGGGACAGGGGAATACGAGCAGTACTTC.

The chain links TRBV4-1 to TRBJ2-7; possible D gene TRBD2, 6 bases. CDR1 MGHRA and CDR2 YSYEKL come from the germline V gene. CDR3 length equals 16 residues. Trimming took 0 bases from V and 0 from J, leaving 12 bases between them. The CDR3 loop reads CASSQDKRESSYEQYF. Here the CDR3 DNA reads TGCGCCAGCAGCCAAGATAAACGGGAGAGCTCCTACGAGCAGTACTTC.

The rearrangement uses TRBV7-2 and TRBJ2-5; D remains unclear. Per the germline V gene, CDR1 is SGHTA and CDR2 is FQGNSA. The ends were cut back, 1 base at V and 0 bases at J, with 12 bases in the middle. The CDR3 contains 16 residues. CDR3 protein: CASSLGATYYQETQYF. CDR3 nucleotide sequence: TGTGCCAGCAGCTTAGGGGCCACATACTACCAAGAGACCCAGTACTTC.

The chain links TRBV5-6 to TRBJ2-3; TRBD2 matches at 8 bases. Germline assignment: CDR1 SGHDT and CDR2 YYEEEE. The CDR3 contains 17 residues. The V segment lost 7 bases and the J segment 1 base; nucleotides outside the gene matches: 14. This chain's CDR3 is CASGPRLAPLGTDTQYF. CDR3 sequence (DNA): TGTGCCAGCGGGCCTAGACTAGCGCCGCTCGGCACAGATACGCAGTATTTT. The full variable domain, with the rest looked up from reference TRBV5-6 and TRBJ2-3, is DAGVTQSPTHLIKTRGQQVTLRCSPKSGHDTVSWYQQALGQGPQFIFQYYEEEERQRGNFPDRFSGHQFPNYSSELNVNALLLGDSALYLCASGPRLAPLGTDTQYFGPGTRLTVL.

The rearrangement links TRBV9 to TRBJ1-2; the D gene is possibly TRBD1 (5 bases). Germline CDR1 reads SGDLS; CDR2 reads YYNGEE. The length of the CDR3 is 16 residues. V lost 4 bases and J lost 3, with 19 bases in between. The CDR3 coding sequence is TGTGCCAGCAGCCCCCAGGGCCAGGGTACGGACTATGGCTACACCTTC. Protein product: CASSPQGQGTDYGYTF.

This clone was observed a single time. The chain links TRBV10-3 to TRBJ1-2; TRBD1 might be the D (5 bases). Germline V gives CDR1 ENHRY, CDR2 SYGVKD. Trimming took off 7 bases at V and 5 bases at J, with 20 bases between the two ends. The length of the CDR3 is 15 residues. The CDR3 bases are TGTGCCATCACGGCCGGGGGAGACACAATTTATGGCTACACCTTC. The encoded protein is CAITAGGDTIYGYTF.

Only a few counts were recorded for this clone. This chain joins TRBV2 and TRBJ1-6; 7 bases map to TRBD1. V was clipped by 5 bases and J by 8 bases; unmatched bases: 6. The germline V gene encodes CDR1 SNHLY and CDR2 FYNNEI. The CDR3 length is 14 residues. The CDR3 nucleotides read TGTGCCAGCAGTACAGGGGTGGGGGATTCACCCCTCCACTTT. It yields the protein CASSTGVGDSPLHF. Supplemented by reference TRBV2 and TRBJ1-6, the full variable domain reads EPEVTQTPSHQVTQMGQEVILRCVPISNHLYFYWYRQILGQKVEFLVSFYNNEISEKSEIFDDQFSVERPDGSNFTLKIRSTKLEDSAMYFCASSTGVGDSPLHFGNGTRLTVT.

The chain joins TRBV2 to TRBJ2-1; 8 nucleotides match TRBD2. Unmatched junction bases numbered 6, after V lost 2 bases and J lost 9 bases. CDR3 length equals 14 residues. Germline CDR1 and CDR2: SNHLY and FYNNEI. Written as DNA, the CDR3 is TGTGCCAGCAGTGAACGGGGGGGCTCAGTTGAGCAGTTCTTC. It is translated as CASSERGGSVEQFF.

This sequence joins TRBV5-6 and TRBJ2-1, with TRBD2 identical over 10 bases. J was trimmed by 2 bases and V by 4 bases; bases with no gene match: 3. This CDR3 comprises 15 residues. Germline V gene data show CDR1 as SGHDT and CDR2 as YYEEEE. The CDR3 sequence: CASSGTSETYNEQFF. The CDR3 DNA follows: TGTGCCAGCAGCGGGACTAGCGAGACCTACAATGAGCAGTTCTTC.

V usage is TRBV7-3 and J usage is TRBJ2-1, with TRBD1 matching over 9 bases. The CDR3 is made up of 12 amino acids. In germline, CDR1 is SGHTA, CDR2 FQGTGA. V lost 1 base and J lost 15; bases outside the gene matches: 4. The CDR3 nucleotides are TGTGCCAGCAGCTTAAGGACAGGGGTTCTGTTCTTC. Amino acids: CASSLRTGVLFF.

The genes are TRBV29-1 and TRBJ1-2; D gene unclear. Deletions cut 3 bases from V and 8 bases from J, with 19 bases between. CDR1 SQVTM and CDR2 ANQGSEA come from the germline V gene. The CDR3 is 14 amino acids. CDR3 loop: CSVEPTQTSKGYTF. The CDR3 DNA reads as TGCAGCGTTGAGCCCACCCAGACATCTAAAGGCTACACCTTC.

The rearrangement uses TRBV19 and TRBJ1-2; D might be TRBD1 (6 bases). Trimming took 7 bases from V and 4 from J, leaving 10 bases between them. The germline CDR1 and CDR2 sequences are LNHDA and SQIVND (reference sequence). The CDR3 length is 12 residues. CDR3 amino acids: CASKDSTYGYTF. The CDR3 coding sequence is TGTGCCAGTAAGGACAGCACCTATGGCTACACCTTC.

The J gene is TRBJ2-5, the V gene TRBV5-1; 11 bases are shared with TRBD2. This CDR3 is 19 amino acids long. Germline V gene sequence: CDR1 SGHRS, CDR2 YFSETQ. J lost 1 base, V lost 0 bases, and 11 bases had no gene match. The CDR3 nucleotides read TGCGCCAGCAGCTTGGGGCCCCCCGAACTAGCGGGGGCCCAAGAGACCCAGTACTTC. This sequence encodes CASSLGPPELAGAQETQYF.

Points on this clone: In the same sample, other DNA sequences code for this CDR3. The CDR3 region is CASSFRGSPLHF. The CDR3 nucleotides read TGTGCCAGCAGTTTCCGAGGGTCACCCCTCCACTTT. The chain uses TRBV27 and TRBJ1-6; no reliable D call. This CDR3 spans 12 amino acids. Trimming left V 3 bases short and J 10 bases short, with 7 bases between. Germline V gene data show CDR1 as MNHEY and CDR2 as SMNVEV (reference sequence).